The 15 T cell receptor beta chains in this list originate from one sample, sequenced in a study of shared clonotypes between healthy human individuals. Positive CCR7 selection of CD45RO-negative cells yielded the naive CD8 cells, and terminally differentiated effector memory CD45RA+ cells were excluded. Profiled with immunoSEQ multiplex PCR; TCRdb holds only in-frame clones, not every one. The sample has around 2,000,000 clones; around 96% are singletons. The sequenced material came from naive CD8+ T cells sorted from blood. These receptors were taken from a man aged 18 to 30 in good health.

This chain connects TRBV7-9 to TRBJ2-3; 16 bases are shared with TRBD2. This CDR3 is built from 19 residues. V was pared by 5 bases and J by 3 bases, with 11 bases of the junction left unmatched. Germline V gene data show CDR1 as SEHNR and CDR2 as FQNEAQ (reference sequence). The CDR3 DNA sequence: TGTGCCAGCAGCGCTCCGGGACTAGCGGGAGGGCCTGGGACAGATACGCAGTATTTT. This translates into CASSAPGLAGGPGTDTQYF.

The V call is TRBV10-1, the J call TRBJ2-3; 8 bases align to TRBD1. The trim removed 2 bases at V and 2 bases at J, leaving 3 bases unmatched. The CDR3 is 15 amino acids. Germline values: CDR1 WNHNN, CDR2 SYGVQD (reference sequence). CDR3 region: CASSETRGPTDTQYF. The DNA for the CDR3 is TGCGCCAGCAGTGAGACCAGGGGGCCCACAGATACGCAGTATTTT.

Remarks on this clone: Other DNA sequences within the sample encode an identical CDR3. The chain has TRBV6-5 and TRBJ1-5; D remains unclear. Germline assignment: CDR1 MNHEY and CDR2 SVGAGI. Deletions cut 2 bases from V and 2 bases from J, with 7 bases between. CDR3 length equals 14 residues. The CDR3 DNA reads as TGTGCCAGCAGTTACAGGGAGGGCAATCAGCCCCAGCATTTT. Translated, it gives CASSYREGNQPQHF.

The chain has TRBV28 and TRBJ2-1; 8 bases are a match to TRBD2. Germline V gives CDR1 MDHEN, CDR2 SYDVKM. V shed 8 bases, J shed 4 bases, and the junction held 13 bases outside the gene matches. The CDR3 totals 16 residues. The CDR3 is CASLEIRRGVYNEQFF. The CDR3 coding sequence is TGTGCCAGCCTTGAGATTAGGCGGGGGGTATACAATGAGCAGTTCTTC.

For this clone: At the DNA level, this CDR3 is encoded by other sequences in the same sample as well. The chain employs TRBV4-2 and TRBJ2-1, with 11 bases identical to TRBD2. The ends lost 0 bases at V and 8 bases at J; junction bases unmatched: 3. Germline V gene sequence: CDR1 LGHNA, CDR2 YNFKEQ. There are 15 residues in the CDR3. In nucleotides, the CDR3 is TGTGCCAGCAGCCAAGAGCTAGCGGGAGGCTATGAGCAGTTCTTC. Protein sequence: CASSQELAGGYEQFF.

The chain couples TRBV7-2 to TRBJ2-5; D uncertain. Trimming cost V 4 bases and J 2 bases, with 8 bases left between them. Looked up from germline, CDR1 is SGHTA and CDR2 is FQGNSA. There are 13 residues in the CDR3. The CDR3 loop is CASSSGPQETQYF. CDR3 in DNA: TGTGCCAGCAGCTCCGGACCACAAGAGACCCAGTACTTC.

The chain couples TRBV11-2 to TRBJ2-4; D is unclear. Deletions cut 5 bases from V and 1 base from J, with 9 bases between. The CDR3 extends over 14 amino acids. Germline V gene lookup returns CDR1 SGHAT and CDR2 FQNNGV. The CDR3 region is CASSPLRAKNIQYF. The CDR3, as DNA: TGTGCCAGCAGCCCCCTAAGGGCCAAAAACATTCAGTACTTC.

V is TRBV29-1 and J is TRBJ2-1; 12 nucleotides match TRBD1. After removal of 6 bases from V and 8 bases from J, the junction contained 5 bases not matched to a gene. In germline, CDR1 is SQVTM, CDR2 ANQGSEA. The CDR3 loop spans 13 amino acids. The CDR3 DNA reads as TGCAGCGTCGCGGGACAGGGGGCCGATGAGCAGTTCTTC. This sequence encodes CSVAGQGADEQFF.

The CDR3 nucleotides read TGTGCCAGCGAGGGGGCAACGGACATTCAGTACTTC. Protein: CASEGATDIQYF. The chain links TRBV6-6 to TRBJ2-4; TRBD1 agrees at 7 bases. Per germline, CDR1 MNHNY and CDR2 SVGAGI (reference sequence). There are 12 residues in the CDR3. Trimming at V came to 8 bases and at J to 8 bases, leaving 6 bases not matched to a gene.

This clone was seen once. The gene calls are TRBV2 and TRBJ2-1; D is possibly TRBD2 (6 bases). V was cut by 6 bases and J by 8 bases, with 20 bases left in between. The CDR3 sequence is 15 residues long. Germline-derived CDR1 and CDR2 are SNHLY and FYNNEI. The chain's CDR3 is CASRYVGGGSDEQFF. The CDR3 DNA is TGTGCCAGCAGATATGTCGGGGGTGGGTCGGATGAGCAGTTCTTC.

The chain employs TRBV5-1 and TRBJ2-2; 8 nucleotides align to TRBD1. The V gene's germline CDR1 is SGHRS and CDR2 YFSETQ. The CDR3 covers 17 residues. V dropped 4 bases and J dropped 1; count of bases not matched to a gene: 9. The CDR3 loop is CASSMGQVLGNTGELFF. Here the CDR3 DNA reads TGCGCCAGCAGCATGGGACAGGTCTTAGGGAACACCGGGGAGCTGTTTTTT.

The genes are TRBV27 and TRBJ2-3; the D gene is possibly TRBD2 (7 bases). With 2 bases removed from V and 0 bases from J, the gap between germline ends came to 12 bases. CDR3 length: 16 amino acids. CDR1 MNHEY and CDR2 SMNVEV come from the germline V gene (reference sequence). CDR3 amino acids: CASSLMGGQSTDTQYF. The CDR3 coding sequence is TGTGCCAGCAGTTTAATGGGGGGGCAGAGCACAGATACGCAGTATTTT.

The V call is TRBV11-3, the J call TRBJ1-4; D unresolved. CDR3 size: 11 residues. In germline, CDR1 is SGHNT, CDR2 YENEEA. V shed 5 bases and J shed 7 bases, with 5 bases lying between them. DNA of the CDR3: TGTGCCAGCAGCACCGCTGAAAAACTGTTTTTT. It encodes CASSTAEKLFF.

This chain's CDR3 is CASRGGSGSGGTDTQYF. The CDR3 coding sequence is TGTGCCAGCCGAGGGGGTAGCGGGAGTGGGGGCACAGATACGCAGTATTTT. The chain has TRBV7-2 and TRBJ2-3, with TRBD2 identical over 9 bases. V lost 8 bases, J lost 1 base, and 13 bases stayed unmatched. Germline loops: CDR1 SGHTA, CDR2 FQGNSA. The CDR3 loop spans 17 amino acids.

CDR3: CASSFLAGAGETQYF. DNA for the CDR3: TGTGCCAGCAGCTTCCTTGCGGGGGCCGGGGAGACCCAGTACTTC. The chain combines TRBV28 with TRBJ2-5, with D possibly TRBD2 on 7 matching bases. Germline V gene sequence: CDR1 MDHEN, CDR2 SYDVKM. This CDR3 has 15 residues. V lost 6 bases to trimming and J lost 5 bases, with 19 bases between them.